This is a list of T cell receptor beta chains from one sample in a study of CD8 T cells in Susac syndrome. TCRdb called the immunoSEQ multiplex PCR reads again in MiXCR, with one record for every CDR3 protein. The data show some 130,000 distinct CDR3 sequences, roughly 89% seen once. Sequencing was carried out using CD8+ T cells from PBMCs. The source is a human donor with multiple sclerosis. Both conserved end residues are part of each CDR3. Fields, in order: clone size, V gene, J gene, D gene, CDR3 protein, CDR3 DNA. The D gene is left open where the match is weak. Only some rows state a clone size, as once, few, many or a class for expanded clones.

clone size: -; V gene: TRBV6-5; J gene: TRBJ2-6; D gene: -; CDR3 protein: CASSYGVGANVLTF; CDR3 DNA: TGTGCCAGCAGTTACGGGGTTGGGGCCAACGTCCTGACTTTC
clone size: -; V gene: TRBV20-1; J gene: TRBJ2-7; D gene: -; CDR3 protein: CSAPGPDSYEQYF; CDR3 DNA: TGCAGTGCCCCGGGACCCGACTCCTACGAGCAGTACTTC
clone size: -; V gene: TRBV4-1; J gene: TRBJ2-7; D gene: TRBD2; CDR3 protein: CASSQFDGTSGSYEQYF; CDR3 DNA: TGCGCCAGCAGCCAATTCGACGGGACTAGCGGGAGTTACGAGCAGTACTTC
clone size: -; V gene: TRBV7-2; J gene: TRBJ2-7; D gene: TRBD1; CDR3 protein: CASSLVGQGTEQYF; CDR3 DNA: TGTGCCAGCAGCTTAGTGGGACAGGGGACCGAGCAGTACTTC
clone size: -; V gene: TRBV12-3/TRBV12-4; J gene: TRBJ2-3; D gene: -; CDR3 protein: CASSLIESTDTQYF; CDR3 DNA: TGTGCCAGCAGTTTAATAGAGAGCACAGATACGCAGTATTTT
clone size: -; V gene: TRBV6-2/TRBV6-3; J gene: TRBJ2-3; D gene: TRBD2; CDR3 protein: CASSESGSADTQYF; CDR3 DNA: TGTGCCAGTTCAGAGAGCGGGAGCGCAGATACGCAGTATTTT
clone size: -; V gene: TRBV4-1; J gene: TRBJ1-1; D gene: TRBD1; CDR3 protein: CASSQGSTGVYTEAFF; CDR3 DNA: TGCGCCAGCAGCCAAGGTAGCACAGGGGTGTACACTGAAGCTTTCTTT
clone size: once; V gene: TRBV28; J gene: TRBJ1-1; D gene: -; CDR3 protein: CASSLFPREGDTEAFF; CDR3 DNA: TGTGCCAGCAGTTTGTTCCCCAGGGAGGGGGACACTGAAGCTTTCTTT
clone size: -; V gene: TRBV12-3/TRBV12-4; J gene: TRBJ1-1; D gene: -; CDR3 protein: CASSGGELTNTEAFF; CDR3 DNA: TGTGCCAGCAGTGGTGGCGAACTCACGAACACTGAAGCTTTCTTT
clone size: -; V gene: TRBV7-9; J gene: TRBJ2-7; D gene: -; CDR3 protein: CASSPAESYEQYF; CDR3 DNA: TGTGCCAGCAGCCCAGCGGAGTCGTACGAGCAGTACTTC
clone size: once; V gene: TRBV27; J gene: TRBJ2-3; D gene: TRBD2; CDR3 protein: CASRTSGRGDTQYF; CDR3 DNA: TGTGCCAGCAGAACTAGCGGGAGAGGAGATACGCAGTATTTT
clone size: -; V gene: TRBV5-1; J gene: TRBJ1-1; D gene: TRBD1; CDR3 protein: CASGGQGDSNTEAFF; CDR3 DNA: TGCGCCAGCGGGGGACAGGGAGATTCGAACACTGAAGCTTTCTTT
clone size: -; V gene: TRBV30; J gene: TRBJ1-2; D gene: -; CDR3 protein: CASDGYTF; CDR3 DNA: TGTGCCTCAGATGGCTACACCTTC
clone size: -; V gene: TRBV12-3/TRBV12-4; J gene: TRBJ2-7; D gene: -; CDR3 protein: CASSLDGGGTFYEQYF; CDR3 DNA: TGTGCCAGCAGTTTAGACGGAGGGGGCACCTTCTACGAGCAGTACTTC
clone size: -; V gene: TRBV6-5; J gene: TRBJ2-3; D gene: -; CDR3 protein: CASSYNLLSTDTQYF; CDR3 DNA: TGTGCCAGCAGTTACAATTTACTTAGCACAGATACGCAGTATTTT
clone size: -; V gene: TRBV7-9; J gene: TRBJ2-7; D gene: -; CDR3 protein: CASSPVAIEAYEQYF; CDR3 DNA: TGTGCCAGCAGTCCTGTAGCCATTGAAGCCTACGAGCAGTACTTC